What follows describes a single T cell receptor beta chain. V trimming: 5 bases; J trimming: 5 bases; junction bases outside the gene matches: 7. CDR3 size: 16 residues. CDR1 is KGHDR and CDR2 is SFDVKD in the germline V gene. This sample is drawn from a study of blood T cell repertoires in COVID-19. Study-level background: Researchers got acute and convalescent COVID-19 samples from the United States, Italy and Spain. From T cells, B-cell-depleted T cells, or PBMCs came the material, which was cDNA or gDNA.

Original processing notes: Estimation of nucleated cell counts relied on the amplification of reference gene primers. Assay: immunoSEQ multiplex PCR; the TCRdb copy retains only in-frame clones and omits some. The DNA gave D and trimming, while V, J and clone size come from that table. The sample carries tens of thousands of clones, 90% recorded once. The sequence was obtained from a human donor in a cohort sampled during active COVID-19. Specimen: peripheral blood. V gene TRBV24-1 combines with J gene TRBJ2-2; 10 bases match TRBD2. The CDR3 DNA sequence: TGTGCCACCAGTGGTTCTAGCGGGAGTGGGACCGGGGAGCTGTTTTTT. This gives the protein CATSGSSGSGTGELFF.